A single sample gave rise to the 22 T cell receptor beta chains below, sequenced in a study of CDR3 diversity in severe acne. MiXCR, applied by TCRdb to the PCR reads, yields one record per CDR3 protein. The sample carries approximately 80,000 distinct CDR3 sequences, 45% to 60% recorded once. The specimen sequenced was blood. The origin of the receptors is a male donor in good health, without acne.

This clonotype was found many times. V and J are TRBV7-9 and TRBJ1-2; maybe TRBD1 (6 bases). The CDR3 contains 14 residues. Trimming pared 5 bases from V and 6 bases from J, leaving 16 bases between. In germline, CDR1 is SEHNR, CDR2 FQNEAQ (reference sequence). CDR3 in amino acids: CASSPAQYRDGYTF. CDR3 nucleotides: TGTGCCAGCAGCCCCGCCCAATACAGGGATGGCTACACCTTC.

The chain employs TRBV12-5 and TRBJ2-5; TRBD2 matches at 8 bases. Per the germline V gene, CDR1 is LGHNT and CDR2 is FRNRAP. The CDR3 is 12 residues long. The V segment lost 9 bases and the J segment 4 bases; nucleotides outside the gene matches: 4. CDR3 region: CASGGAGETQYF. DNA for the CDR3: TGTGCTAGCGGGGGGGCCGGAGAGACCCAGTACTTC. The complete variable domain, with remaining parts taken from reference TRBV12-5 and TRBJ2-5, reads DARVTQTPRHKVTEMGQEVTMRCQPILGHNTVFWYRQTMMQGLELLAYFRNRAPLDDSGMPKDRFSAEMPDATLATLKIQPSEPRDSAVYFCASGGAGETQYFGPGTRLLVL.

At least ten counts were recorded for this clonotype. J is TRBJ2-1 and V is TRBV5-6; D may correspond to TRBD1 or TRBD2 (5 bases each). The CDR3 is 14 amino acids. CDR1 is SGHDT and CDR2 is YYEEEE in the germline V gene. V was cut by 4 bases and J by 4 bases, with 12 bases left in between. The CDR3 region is CASSQGPIYNEQFF. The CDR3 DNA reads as TGTGCCAGCAGCCAGGGACCGATTTACAATGAGCAGTTCTTC.

For the CDR3, the DNA is TGCAGTGCTAGAAGAGCGGGAGGGCCTTATTACGAGCAGTACTTC. Translated: CSARRAGGPYYEQYF. This sequence joins TRBV20-1 and TRBJ2-7, with 10 bases that match TRBD2. The CDR3 length is 15 residues. V lost 2 bases and J lost 4; bases outside the gene matches: 8. Germline V gives CDR1 DFQATT, CDR2 SNEGSKA (reference sequence).

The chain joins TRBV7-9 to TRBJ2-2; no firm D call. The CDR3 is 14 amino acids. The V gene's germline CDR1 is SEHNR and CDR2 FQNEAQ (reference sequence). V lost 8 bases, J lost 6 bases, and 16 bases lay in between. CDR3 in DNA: TGTGCCAGCTGGTGGCGGAACCCATCCGGGGAGCTGTTTTTT. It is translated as CASWWRNPSGELFF.

The CDR3 loop is CASSQDYTGELFF. CDR3 in DNA: TGTGCCAGCAGCCAAGACTACACCGGGGAGCTGTTTTTT. V gene TRBV24-1 combines with J gene TRBJ2-2, with D hard to call. The V gene lost 11 bases and the J gene lost 3 bases, with 12 bases spanning the gap. This CDR3 has 13 residues. The germline CDR1 and CDR2 sequences are KGHDR and SFDVKD.

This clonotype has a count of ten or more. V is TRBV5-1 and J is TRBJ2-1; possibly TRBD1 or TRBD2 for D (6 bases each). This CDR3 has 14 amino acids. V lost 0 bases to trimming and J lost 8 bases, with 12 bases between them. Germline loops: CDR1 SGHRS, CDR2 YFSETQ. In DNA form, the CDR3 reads TGCGCCAGCAGCTTGGTGGAGGGGGTGGATGAGCAGTTCTTC. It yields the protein CASSLVEGVDEQFF.

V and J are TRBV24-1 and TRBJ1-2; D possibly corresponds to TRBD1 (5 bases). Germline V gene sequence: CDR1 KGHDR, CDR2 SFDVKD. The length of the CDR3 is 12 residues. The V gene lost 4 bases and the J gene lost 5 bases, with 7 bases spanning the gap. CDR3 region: CATSDRGYGYTF. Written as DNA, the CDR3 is TGTGCCACCAGTGACCGGGGGTATGGCTACACCTTC.

The CDR3, as DNA: TGTGCCAGCACCGATACGGGGGCGGGTGAGCAGTTCTTC. It specifies CASTDTGAGEQFF. V gene TRBV7-4 combines with J gene TRBJ2-1; D is tentatively TRBD1 or TRBD2 (6 bases each). Germline CDR1 reads SGHVT; CDR2 reads SQSDAQ. The CDR3 is 13 residues long. Trimming pared 7 bases from V and 9 bases from J, leaving 16 bases between.

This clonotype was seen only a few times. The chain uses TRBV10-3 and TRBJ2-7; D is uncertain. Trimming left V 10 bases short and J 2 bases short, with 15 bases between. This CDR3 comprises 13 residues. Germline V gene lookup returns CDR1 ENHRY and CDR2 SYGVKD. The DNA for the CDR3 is TGTGCCAGCAACATAGGGCCGGCCTACGAGCAGTACTTC. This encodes CASNIGPAYEQYF.

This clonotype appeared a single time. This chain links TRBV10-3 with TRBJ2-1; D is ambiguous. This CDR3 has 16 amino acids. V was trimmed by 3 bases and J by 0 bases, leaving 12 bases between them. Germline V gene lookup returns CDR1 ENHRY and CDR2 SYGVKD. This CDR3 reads CAISDFPLCSYNEQFF. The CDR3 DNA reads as TGTGCCATCAGTGACTTCCCACTGTGCTCCTACAATGAGCAGTTCTTC.

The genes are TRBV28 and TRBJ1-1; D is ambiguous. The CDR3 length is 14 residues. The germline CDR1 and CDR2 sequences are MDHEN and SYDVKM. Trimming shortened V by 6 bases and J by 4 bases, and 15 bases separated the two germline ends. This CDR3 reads CASRIRGRATEAFF. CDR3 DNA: TGTGCCAGCAGAATCCGGGGTAGGGCCACTGAAGCTTTCTTT.

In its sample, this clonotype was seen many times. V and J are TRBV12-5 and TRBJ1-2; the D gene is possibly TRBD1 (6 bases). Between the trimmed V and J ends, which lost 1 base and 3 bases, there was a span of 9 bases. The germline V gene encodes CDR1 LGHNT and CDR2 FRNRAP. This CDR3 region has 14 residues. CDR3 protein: CASGLGPGDYGYTF. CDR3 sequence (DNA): TGTGCTAGTGGTTTGGGCCCAGGGGACTATGGCTACACCTTC.

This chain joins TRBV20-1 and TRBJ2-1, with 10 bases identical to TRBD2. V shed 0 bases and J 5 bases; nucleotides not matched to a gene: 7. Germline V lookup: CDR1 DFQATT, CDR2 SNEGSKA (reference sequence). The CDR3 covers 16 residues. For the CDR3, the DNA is TGCAGTGCTAGAGATCAGAGCGGGAGGGCTGACAATGAGCAGTTCTTC. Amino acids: CSARDQSGRADNEQFF.

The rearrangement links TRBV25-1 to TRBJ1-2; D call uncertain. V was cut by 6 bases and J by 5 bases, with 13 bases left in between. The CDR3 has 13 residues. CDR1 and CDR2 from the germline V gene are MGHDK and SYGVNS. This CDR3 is CASSFGPTYGYTF. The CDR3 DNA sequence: TGTGCCAGCAGCTTTGGACCAACATATGGCTACACCTTC.

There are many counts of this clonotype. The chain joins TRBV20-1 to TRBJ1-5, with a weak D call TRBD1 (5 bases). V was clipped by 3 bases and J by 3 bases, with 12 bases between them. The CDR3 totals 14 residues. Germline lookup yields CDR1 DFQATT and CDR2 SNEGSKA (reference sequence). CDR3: CSARRQGLNQPQHF. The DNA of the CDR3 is TGCAGTGCTAGGCGGCAGGGTCTCAATCAGCCCCAGCATTTT.

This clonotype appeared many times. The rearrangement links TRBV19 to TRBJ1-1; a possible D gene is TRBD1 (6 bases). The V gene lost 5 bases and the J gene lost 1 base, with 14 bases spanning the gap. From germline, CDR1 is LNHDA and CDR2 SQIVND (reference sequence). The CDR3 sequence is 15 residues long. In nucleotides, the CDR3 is TGTGCCAGTAGTGCGGACCCGGGACAGAACACTGAAGCTTTCTTT. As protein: CASSADPGQNTEAFF. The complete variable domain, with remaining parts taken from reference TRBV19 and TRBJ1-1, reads DGGITQSPKYLFRKEGQNVTLSCEQNLNHDAMYWYRQDPGQGLRLIYYSQIVNDFQKGDIAEGYSVSREKKESFPLTVTSAQKNPTAFYLCASSADPGQNTEAFFGQGTRLTVV.

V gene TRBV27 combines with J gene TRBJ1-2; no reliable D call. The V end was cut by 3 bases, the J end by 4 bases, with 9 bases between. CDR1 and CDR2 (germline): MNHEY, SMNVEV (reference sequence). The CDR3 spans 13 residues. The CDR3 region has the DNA TGTGCCAGCAGTTTGAACAGACTCTATGGCTACACCTTC. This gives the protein CASSLNRLYGYTF.

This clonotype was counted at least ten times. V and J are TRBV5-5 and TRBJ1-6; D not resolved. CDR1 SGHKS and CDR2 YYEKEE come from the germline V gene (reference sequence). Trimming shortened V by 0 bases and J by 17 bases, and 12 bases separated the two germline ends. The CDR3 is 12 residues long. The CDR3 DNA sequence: TGTGCCAGCAGCTTGGGCACTGCCGACTTCCACTTT. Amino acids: CASSLGTADFHF.

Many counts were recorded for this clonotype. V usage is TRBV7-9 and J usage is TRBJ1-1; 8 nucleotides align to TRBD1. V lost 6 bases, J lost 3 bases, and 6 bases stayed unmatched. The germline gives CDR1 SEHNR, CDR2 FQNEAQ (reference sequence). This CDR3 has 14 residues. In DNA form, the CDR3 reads TGTGCCAGCAGTCAACAGGGGGGGGACACTGAAGCTTTCTTT. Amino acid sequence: CASSQQGGDTEAFF.

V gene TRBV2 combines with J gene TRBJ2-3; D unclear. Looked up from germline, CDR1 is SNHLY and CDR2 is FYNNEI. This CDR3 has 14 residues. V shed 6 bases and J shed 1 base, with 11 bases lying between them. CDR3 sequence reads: CASRPQSGTDTQYF. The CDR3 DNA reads TGTGCCAGCAGGCCCCAGTCGGGCACAGATACGCAGTATTTT.

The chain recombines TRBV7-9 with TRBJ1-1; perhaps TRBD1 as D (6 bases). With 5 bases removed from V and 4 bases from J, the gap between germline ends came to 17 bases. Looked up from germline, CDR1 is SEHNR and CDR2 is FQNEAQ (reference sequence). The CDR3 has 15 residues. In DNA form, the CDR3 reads TGTGCCAGCAGCGGCGACTCAGGGGTGCGCACTGAAGCTTTCTTT. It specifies CASSGDSGVRTEAFF.